This TCR beta chain comes out of a study of blood T cell repertoires in COVID-19. About the study: Samples representing acute and convalescent COVID-19 were sourced from the United States, Italy and Spain. PBMCs, B-cell-depleted T cells, or T cells were the source of the cDNA or gDNA that made up the material.

The CDR3 sequence is 14 residues long. V lost 2 bases and J 0 bases, leaving 7 bases between the germline ends. In germline, CDR1 is MNHEY, CDR2 SVGAGI. As originally analysed: By means of reference gene primer amplification, nucleated cell counts were estimated. Produced via immunoSEQ multiplex PCR; TCRdb's table is partial and in-frame only. For V, J and clone size, that table is used; D and trimming come from the DNA. The data contain roughly 170,000 clones, roughly 90% of them singletons. The rearrangement links TRBV6-5 to TRBJ1-1; D might be TRBD1 (5 bases). The TCR was taken from a man aged 65 to 79 with active or convalescent COVID-19. Sequencing input: peripheral blood. The CDR3 here is CASSYVDMNTEAFF. Here the CDR3 DNA reads TGTGCCAGCAGTTACGTGGACATGAACACTGAAGCTTTCTTT.